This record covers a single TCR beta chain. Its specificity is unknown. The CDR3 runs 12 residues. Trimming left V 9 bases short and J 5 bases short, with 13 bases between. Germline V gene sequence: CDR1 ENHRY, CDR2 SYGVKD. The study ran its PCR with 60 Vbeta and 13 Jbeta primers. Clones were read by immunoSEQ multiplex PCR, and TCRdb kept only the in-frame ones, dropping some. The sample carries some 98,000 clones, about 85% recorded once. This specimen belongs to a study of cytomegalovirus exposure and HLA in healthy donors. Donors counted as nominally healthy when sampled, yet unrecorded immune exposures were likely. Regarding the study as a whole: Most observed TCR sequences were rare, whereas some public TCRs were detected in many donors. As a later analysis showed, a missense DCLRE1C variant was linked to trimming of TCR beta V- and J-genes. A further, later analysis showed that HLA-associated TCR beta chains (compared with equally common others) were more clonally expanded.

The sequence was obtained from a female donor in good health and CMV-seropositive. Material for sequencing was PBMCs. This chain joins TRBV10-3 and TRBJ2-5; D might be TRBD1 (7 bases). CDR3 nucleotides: TGTGCCATTGCACAGGGGAGGGAGACCCAGTACTTC. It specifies CAIAQGRETQYF.